The 22 T cell receptor beta chains below come from one sample, sequenced in a study of T cell repertoires in cytomegalovirus infection. TCRdb passed the reads through MiXCR, listing each CDR3 protein once. The sample yields hundreds of thousands of distinct CDR3 sequences, approximately 32% seen once. The sequenced sample consisted of PBMCs. Every receptor here comes from a human donor in good health (CMV status not recorded). Some clones in this sample may be carry-over from other donors' samples.

As concerns this clonotype: It may be a read error: a sequence one base away is much more abundant. This chain links TRBV7-8 with TRBJ2-7; D is undetermined. The CDR3 runs to 12 residues. CDR1 and CDR2 from the germline V gene are SGHVS and FQNEAQ. CDR3 amino acids: CASSLGLNDQYF. In DNA, the CDR3 is TGTGCCAGCAGCTTAGGACTGAACGATCAGTACTTC.

In regard to this clonotype: This may arise from a read error, as a much more abundant clone is one base away. Because the CDR3's place on the DNA is in doubt, the DNA is left out and the CDR3 is given as listed by TCRdb. The rearrangement links TRBV12-3 or TRBV12-4 to TRBJ1-2. The CDR3 has 12 residues if both end residues are counted. The CDR3 here is CASILDFYGYNF.

This sequence joins TRBV7-9 and TRBJ2-3; D gene unclear. The ends were cut back, 5 bases at V and 2 bases at J, with 14 bases in the middle. This CDR3 contains 15 residues. Germline loops: CDR1 SEHNR, CDR2 FQNEAQ (reference sequence). The CDR3, as DNA: TGTGCCAGCAGCCCCCCGAACGCCTACACAGATACGCAGTATTTT. Protein sequence: CASSPPNAYTDTQYF.

There are many counts of this clonotype. The rearrangement uses TRBV20-1 and TRBJ1-3; D is unresolved. The CDR3 sequence is 14 residues long. In germline, CDR1 is DFQATT, CDR2 SNEGSKA (reference sequence). The V end was cut by 1 base, the J end by 0 bases, with 7 bases between. Here the CDR3 DNA reads TGCAGTGCTAGAGTCGGCAGCTCTGGAAACACCATATATTTT. Protein sequence: CSARVGSSGNTIYF.

The rearrangement uses TRBV29-1 and TRBJ2-2; D is possibly TRBD1 or TRBD2 (5 bases each). Deletions cut 7 bases from V and 6 bases from J, with 15 bases between. The CDR3 contains 13 residues. Germline V gene lookup returns CDR1 SQVTM and CDR2 ANQGSEA. Written as DNA, the CDR3 is TGCAGCGCTTGGTTGGGGACGGCCGGGGAGCTGTTTTTT. This codes for CSAWLGTAGELFF.

Comments on this clonotype: One end of the junction is discordant with germline, which a read error may explain. The gene calls are TRBV28 and TRBJ2-3; 7 bases map to TRBD1. The CDR3 has 15 amino acids. Germline V gives CDR1 MDHEN, CDR2 SYDVKM. The CDR3 DNA sequence: TGTGCCAGCAGTTTGGGGACAGCCCACACAGAGACGCAGTCTTTT. This codes for CASSLGTAHTETQSF. Full variable domain (remainder filled in from reference TRBV28 and TRBJ2-3): DVKVTQSSRYLVKRTGEKVFLECVQDMDHENMFWYRQDPGLGLRLIYFSYDVKMKEKGDIPEGYSVSREKKERFSLILESASTNQTSMYLCASSLGTAHTETQSFGPGTRLTVL.

This clonotype has more than one count but fewer than ten. This chain joins TRBV20-1 and TRBJ1-5, with TRBD1 matching over 7 bases. Unmatched junction bases numbered 3, after V lost 1 base and J lost 3 bases. The germline CDR1 and CDR2 sequences are DFQATT and SNEGSKA (reference sequence). This CDR3 has 14 residues. In nucleotides, the CDR3 is TGCAGTGCTAGAGGGGACAGATCCAATCAGCCCCAGCATTTT. Its translation: CSARGDRSNQPQHF.

The chain has TRBV20-1 and TRBJ2-7, with no clear D. Trimming stripped 0 bases from V and 6 bases from J, with 6 bases between. The germline CDR1 and CDR2 sequences are DFQATT and SNEGSKA (reference sequence). The length of the CDR3 is 11 residues. The CDR3 here is CSARDGSEQYF. The CDR3 DNA is TGCAGTGCTAGAGATGGCTCCGAGCAGTACTTC.

This chain links TRBV20-1 with TRBJ1-3, with 12 bases aligning to TRBD1. The CDR3 is 15 amino acids. CDR1 is DFQATT, CDR2 SNEGSKA, per germline (reference sequence). Losses at the gene ends were 5 bases for V and 4 bases for J; bases not matched to a gene: 6. The CDR3 sequence: CSAQRDRGPGNTIYF. Written as DNA, the CDR3 is TGCAGTGCTCAAAGGGACAGGGGGCCCGGAAACACCATATATTTT.

In regard to this clonotype: One junction end does not reproduce the germline sequence, and a read error may be involved. V usage is TRBV5-1 and J usage is TRBJ2-1, with 9 bases aligning to TRBD2. Per germline, CDR1 SGHRS and CDR2 YFSETQ. The CDR3 extends over 15 amino acids. The CDR3 region is CASRLAGLAYNEQFF. DNA of the CDR3: TGCGCCAGCCGCTTGGCGGGACTAGCTTACAATGAGCAGTTCTTC.

The chain couples TRBV18 to TRBJ1-1; 7 bases agree with TRBD1. The CDR3 runs 15 residues. Germline values: CDR1 KGHSH, CDR2 LQKENI. V shed 3 bases, J shed 0 bases, and the junction held 4 bases outside the gene matches. The DNA of the CDR3 is TGTGCCAGCTCACCCGGACAGGTTATGAACACTGAAGCTTTCTTT. It specifies CASSPGQVMNTEAFF.

This clonotype was observed many times. The chain combines TRBV7-8 with TRBJ2-1; 7 nucleotides agree with TRBD2. V dropped 1 base and J dropped 1; count of bases not matched to a gene: 1. The germline V gene encodes CDR1 SGHVS and CDR2 FQNEAQ. This CDR3 is built from 15 residues. CDR3: CASSLERGSYNEQFF. The CDR3 DNA follows: TGTGCCAGCAGCTTAGAGCGGGGATCCTACAATGAGCAGTTCTTC.

On this clonotype: At one end, the junction sequence differs from germline, possibly due to a read error. The chain joins TRBV10-3 to TRBJ1-1; D call uncertain. The CDR3 has 12 amino acids. Germline assignment: CDR1 ENHRY and CDR2 SYGVKD. The CDR3 here is CAIKSPDGVAVF. CDR3 sequence (DNA): TGTGCCATCAAAAGCCCCGACGGCGTGGCTGTCTTT.

J is TRBJ1-2 and V is TRBV7-9, with a possible D match to TRBD1 (6 bases). Germline lookup yields CDR1 SEHNR and CDR2 FQNEAQ (reference sequence). Deletions cut 4 bases from V and 3 bases from J, with 12 bases between. The CDR3 sequence is 14 residues long. CDR3 region: CASSSGTHDYGYTF. DNA of the CDR3: TGTGCCAGCAGCTCCGGGACACATGACTATGGCTACACCTTC.

This clonotype was seen a few times. The chain carries TRBV5-1 and TRBJ1-1; 8 nucleotides match TRBD1. Unmatched junction bases numbered 5, after V lost 4 bases and J lost 0 bases. The CDR3 spans 15 residues. Looked up from germline, CDR1 is SGHRS and CDR2 is YFSETQ. In nucleotides, the CDR3 is TGCGCCAGCAGCCTACAGGGGGGGGTGAACACTGAAGCTTTCTTT. Its translation is CASSLQGGVNTEAFF.

This clonotype was counted only a few times. The rearrangement links TRBV5-6 to TRBJ2-1, with no clear D. The length of the CDR3 is 13 residues. V lost 0 bases and J 5 bases, leaving 6 bases between the germline ends. The germline V gene has CDR1 SGHDT and CDR2 YYEEEE. The CDR3 loop reads CASSLVTNNEQFF. The CDR3 DNA follows: TGTGCCAGCAGCTTGGTAACTAACAATGAGCAGTTCTTC.

In this sample, this clonotype turned up many times. This chain uses TRBV7-3 with TRBJ2-2; D gene uncertain. V lost 8 bases and J lost 3, with 7 bases in between. The V gene's germline CDR1 is SGHTA and CDR2 FQGTGA. This CDR3 region has 12 residues. The CDR3: CASRRYTGELFF. CDR3 nucleotide sequence: TGTGCCAGCCGCCGTTACACCGGGGAGCTGTTTTTT.

This clonotype was detected ten times or more. This chain joins TRBV6-5 and TRBJ1-1; 7 nucleotides line up with TRBD1. The CDR3 loop spans 14 amino acids. CDR1 is MNHEY and CDR2 is SVGAGI in the germline V gene. V gave up 4 bases and J gave up 4 bases; unmatched junction bases: 6. In DNA, the CDR3 is TGTGCCAGCAGTTCCGGGACAGTCGGCACTGAAGCTTTCTTT. Encoded protein: CASSSGTVGTEAFF.

This clonotype was observed many times. This rearrangement joins TRBV7-9 to TRBJ2-5; 15 bases fit TRBD2. CDR1 is SEHNR and CDR2 is FQNEAQ in the germline V gene (reference sequence). This CDR3 has 17 residues. After removal of 5 bases from V and 5 bases from J, the junction contained 9 bases not matched to a gene. For the CDR3, the DNA is TGTGCCAGCAGCCTAAGGACTAGCGGGGGGGCCGACGAGACCCAGTACTTC. The encoded protein is CASSLRTSGGADETQYF.

The chain joins TRBV24-1 to TRBJ2-1, with 7 bases matching TRBD2. V lost 1 base and J lost 0; bases outside the gene matches: 11. The length of the CDR3 is 19 residues. Germline lookup yields CDR1 KGHDR and CDR2 SFDVKD. The CDR3 DNA reads as TGTGCCACCAGTGATTTTAAAAGGGCCAGGACTAGCTCCTACAATGAGCAGTTCTTC. Translating gives CATSDFKRARTSSYNEQFF.

CDR3 sequence (DNA): TGTGCCAGCAGCCACGAGGCGCAGGGGGGTATCCAAAAACTGTTTTTT. Its protein product is CASSHEAQGGIQKLFF. The chain joins TRBV7-6 to TRBJ1-4; 7 bases line up with TRBD1. This CDR3 has 16 residues. Per germline, CDR1 SGHVS and CDR2 FNYEAQ. With 5 bases clipped from V and 9 bases from J, the junction kept 15 bases outside the gene matches.

In the case of this clonotype: A much bigger clone sits one base away, suggesting this may be a read error. The rearrangement links TRBV4-1 to TRBJ2-1; possible D gene TRBD2, 6 bases. CDR1 and CDR2 from the germline V gene are MGHRA and YSYEKL. The CDR3 runs 17 residues. The CDR3 spells CASSQDPPGDSYNEPFF. The CDR3 bases are TGCGCCAGCAGCCAAGATCCCCCGGGGGACTCCTACAATGAGCCGTTCTTC.